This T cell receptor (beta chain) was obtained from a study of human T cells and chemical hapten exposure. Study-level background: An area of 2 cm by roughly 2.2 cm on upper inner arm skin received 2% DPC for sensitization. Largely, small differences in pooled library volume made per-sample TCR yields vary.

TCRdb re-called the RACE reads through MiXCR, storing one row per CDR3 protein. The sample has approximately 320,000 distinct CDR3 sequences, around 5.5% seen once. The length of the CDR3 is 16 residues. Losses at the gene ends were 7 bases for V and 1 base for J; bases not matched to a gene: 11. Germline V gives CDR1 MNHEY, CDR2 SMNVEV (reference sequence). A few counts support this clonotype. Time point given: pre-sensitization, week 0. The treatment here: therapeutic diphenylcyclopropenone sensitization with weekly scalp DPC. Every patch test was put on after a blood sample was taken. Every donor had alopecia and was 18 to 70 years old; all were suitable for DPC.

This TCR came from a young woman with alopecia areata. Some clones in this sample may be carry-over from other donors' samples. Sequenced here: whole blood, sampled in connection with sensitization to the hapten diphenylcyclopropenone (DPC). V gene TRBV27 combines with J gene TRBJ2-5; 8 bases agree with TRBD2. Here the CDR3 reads CASTSRGGSFQETQYF. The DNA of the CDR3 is TGTGCCAGCACTTCACGCGGGGGGTCGTTCCAAGAGACCCAGTACTTC.